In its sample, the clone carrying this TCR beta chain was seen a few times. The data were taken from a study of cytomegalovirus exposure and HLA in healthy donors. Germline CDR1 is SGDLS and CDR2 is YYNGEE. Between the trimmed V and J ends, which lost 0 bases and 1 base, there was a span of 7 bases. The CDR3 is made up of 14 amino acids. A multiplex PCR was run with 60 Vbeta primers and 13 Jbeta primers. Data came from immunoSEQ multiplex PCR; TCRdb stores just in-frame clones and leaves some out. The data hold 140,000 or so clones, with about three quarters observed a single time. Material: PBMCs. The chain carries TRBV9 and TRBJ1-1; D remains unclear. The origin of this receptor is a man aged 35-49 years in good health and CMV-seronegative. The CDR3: CASSVADSNTEAFF. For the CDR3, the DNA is TGTGCCAGCAGCGTAGCAGATTCGAACACTGAAGCTTTCTTT. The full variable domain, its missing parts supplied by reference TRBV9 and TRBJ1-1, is DSGVTQTPKHLITATGQRVTLRCSPRSGDLSVYWYQQSLDQGLQFLIQYYNGEERAKGNILERFSAQQFPDLHSELNLSSLELGDSALYFCASSVADSNTEAFFGQGTRLTVV.